The 24 T cell receptor beta chains presented below share a single source sample, sequenced in a study of T cell responses to AZD1222 COVID-19 vaccine. Repertoires were generated with immunoSEQ multiplex PCR, while TCRdb's copy carries only in-frame clones and drops some. The data show 150,000 or so clones, with 88% seen just once and around 3% held by the top ten. The specimen comprised peripheral blood, sampled on day 0 of AZD1222 vaccination. The receptors come from an adult in good health.

The chain carries TRBV5-6 and TRBJ2-1; unclear D gene. Germline V CDR1 and CDR2: SGHDT, YYEEEE. CDR3 size: 12 residues. Trimming removed 0 bases at V and 9 bases at J, with 7 bases between. The CDR3 spells CASSLGFGEQFF. In nucleotides, the CDR3 is TGTGCCAGCAGCTTGGGGTTTGGTGAGCAGTTCTTC.

The chain combines TRBV29-1 with TRBJ2-3; 11 positions match TRBD2. Trimming at V came to 6 bases and at J to 1 base, leaving 15 bases not matched to a gene. CDR1 and CDR2 from the germline V gene are SQVTM and ANQGSEA. The CDR3 sequence is 18 residues long. The CDR3 sequence is CSVQPGPLAGGRTDTQYF. In DNA form, the CDR3 reads TGCAGCGTACAACCCGGCCCCCTAGCGGGGGGCCGCACAGATACGCAGTATTTT.

The J gene is TRBJ1-2, the V gene TRBV7-2, with D possibly matching TRBD1 (6 bases). Trimming took off 3 bases at V and 5 bases at J, with 7 bases between the two ends. Looked up from germline, CDR1 is SGHTA and CDR2 is FQGNSA. The CDR3 consists of 12 residues. CDR3 DNA sequence: TGTGCCAGCAGCTTGACAGGATATGGCTACACCTTC. Residues: CASSLTGYGYTF.

V gene TRBV29-1 combines with J gene TRBJ1-4, with D possibly matching TRBD1 (5 bases). There are 15 residues in the CDR3. Germline-derived CDR1 and CDR2 are SQVTM and ANQGSEA. V dropped 7 bases and J dropped 13 bases, with 28 bases sitting between them. The CDR3 DNA sequence: TGCAGCGCCTTCCTGGACACCCCGATAATGAAAAGACTGTTTTTT. It specifies CSAFLDTPIMKRLFF.

The table lists this clone with a count of one. The gene calls are TRBV5-8 and TRBJ1-1, with 10 bases lining up with TRBD1. Per germline, CDR1 SGHTS and CDR2 YDEGEE. The CDR3 has 14 amino acids. V lost 3 bases, J lost 8 bases, and 7 bases stayed unmatched. The CDR3 DNA reads TGTGCCAGCAGCTCCGGGACAGGGGTCTTAGAAGCTTTCTTT. Protein product: CASSSGTGVLEAFF.

The gene calls are TRBV7-8 and TRBJ2-3; tentative D call: TRBD1 (6 bases). The germline CDR1 and CDR2 sequences are SGHVS and FQNEAQ. V lost 5 bases to trimming and J lost 3 bases, with 15 bases between them. The CDR3 is made up of 15 amino acids. This chain's CDR3 is CASSLGQIGTDTQYF. The CDR3 DNA sequence: TGTGCCAGCAGCCTTGGACAGATCGGAACAGATACGCAGTATTTT.

The chain links TRBV4-3 to TRBJ2-3; 7 positions match TRBD2. The germline V gene has CDR1 LGHNA and CDR2 YSLEER. This CDR3 contains 15 residues. The trim removed 6 bases at V and 5 bases at J, leaving 11 bases unmatched. This CDR3 reads CASSFLSGGLDTQYF. For the CDR3, the DNA is TGCGCCAGCAGTTTCCTCTCGGGGGGATTAGATACGCAGTATTTT.

The rearrangement joins TRBV4-2 to TRBJ2-1; D may match TRBD1 or TRBD2 (6 bases each). Trimming removed 0 bases from V and 7 bases from J, with 10 bases in between. CDR1 and CDR2 from the germline V gene are LGHNA and YNFKEQ. The CDR3 has 14 residues. CDR3 amino acids: CASSQERRGNEQFF. The CDR3 bases are TGTGCCAGCAGCCAAGAAAGGAGGGGGAATGAGCAGTTCTTC.

By frequency in the sample, this clone is medium-sized. The CDR3 region has the DNA TGCGCCAGCAGTGAGTCGCCCCCCGGGGAGCTGTTTTTT. Translation: CASSESPPGELFF. The chain is built from TRBV10-1 and TRBJ2-2; D gene uncertain. Germline V CDR1 and CDR2: WNHNN, SYGVQD (reference sequence). The CDR3 runs to 13 residues. V lost 0 bases, J lost 6 bases, and 5 bases lay in between.

This chain joins TRBV15 and TRBJ1-1; D is uncertain. This CDR3 has 16 residues. The ends were cut back, 0 bases at V and 2 bases at J, with 13 bases in the middle. CDR1 and CDR2 from the germline V gene are LNHNV and YYDKDF (reference sequence). The CDR3 protein is CATSRDLPGANTEAFF. Here the CDR3 DNA reads TGTGCCACCAGCAGAGATCTACCGGGTGCAAACACTGAAGCTTTCTTT.

V usage is TRBV12-3 or TRBV12-4 and J usage is TRBJ1-1, with TRBD1 matching over 9 bases. J was trimmed by 11 bases and V by 2 bases; bases with no gene match: 6. The CDR3 has 13 residues. Here the CDR3 reads CASSLQTGTGAFF. In DNA, the CDR3 is TGTGCCAGCAGTTTACAGACAGGGACAGGGGCTTTCTTT.

The chain combines TRBV28 with TRBJ1-3; D call uncertain. The CDR3 spans 12 residues. Germline CDR1 reads MDHEN; CDR2 reads SYDVKM. The ends were cut back, 4 bases at V and 8 bases at J, with 9 bases in the middle. The CDR3 DNA is TGTGCCAGCAGTTCCCCACTTGACACCATATATTTT. Its translation: CASSSPLDTIYF.

The genes are TRBV28 and TRBJ1-1; TRBD1 aligns across 7 bases. Trimming at V came to 5 bases and at J to 4 bases, leaving 10 bases not matched to a gene. The CDR3 runs 15 residues. CDR1 and CDR2 (germline): MDHEN, SYDVKM. The CDR3 nucleotides are TGTGCCAGCAGTGCCTCCCGACAGGGTAGCACTGAAGCTTTCTTT. It encodes CASSASRQGSTEAFF.

V gene TRBV4-3 combines with J gene TRBJ1-6; 7 bases fit TRBD1. The V segment lost 0 bases and the J segment 7 bases; nucleotides outside the gene matches: 3. This CDR3 spans 15 amino acids. CDR1 and CDR2 (germline): LGHNA, YSLEER. The CDR3 loop reads CASSQDEGANSPLHF. The CDR3 nucleotides read TGCGCCAGCAGCCAAGATGAGGGGGCGAATTCACCCCTCCACTTT.

The genes are TRBV11-2 and TRBJ1-6, with TRBD1 matching over 7 bases. The CDR3 loop spans 15 amino acids. The trim removed 3 bases at V and 4 bases at J, leaving 3 bases unmatched. Per the germline V gene, CDR1 is SGHAT and CDR2 is FQNNGV. The CDR3, as DNA: TGTGCCAGCAGCTTGGGACAGACATATAATTCACCCCTCCACTTT. This translates into CASSLGQTYNSPLHF.

This chain uses TRBV9 with TRBJ2-3; D may match TRBD1 or TRBD2 (5 bases each). The CDR3 sequence is 16 residues long. V was trimmed by 0 bases and J by 2 bases, leaving 13 bases between them. In germline, CDR1 is SGDLS, CDR2 YYNGEE. This CDR3 reads CASSVGRWGSTDTQYF. CDR3 DNA sequence: TGTGCCAGCAGCGTAGGACGGTGGGGGTCCACAGATACGCAGTATTTT.

V usage is TRBV5-1 and J usage is TRBJ2-4; 12 nucleotides match TRBD2. There are 16 residues in the CDR3. Germline CDR1 reads SGHRS; CDR2 reads YFSETQ. After removal of 4 bases from V and 9 bases from J, the junction contained 11 bases not matched to a gene. DNA of the CDR3: TGCGCCAGCAGCCAAGGGGCTAGCGGGGGGGCCCTCATTCAGTACTTC. It is translated as CASSQGASGGALIQYF. Looking up the rest from reference TRBV5-1 and TRBJ2-4 gives the full variable domain: KAGVTQTPRYLIKTRGQQVTLSCSPISGHRSVSWYQQTPGQGLQFLFEYFSETQRNKGNFPGRFSGRQFSNSRSEMNVSTLELGDSALYLCASSQGASGGALIQYFGAGTRLSVL.

The chain carries TRBV14 and TRBJ2-5, with D possibly TRBD1 on 6 matching bases. The CDR3 sequence is 15 residues long. CDR1 and CDR2 (germline): SGHDN, FVKESK. V lost 2 bases and J lost 4, with 14 bases in between. The CDR3 DNA follows: TGTGCCAGCAGCCAATTGGGGCAGGGGAGAGAGACCCAGTACTTC. This translates into CASSQLGQGRETQYF. The full variable domain, completed using reference TRBV14 and TRBJ2-5, is EAGVTQFPSHSVIEKGQTVTLRCDPISGHDNLYWYRRVMGKEIKFLLHFVKESKQDESGMPNNRFLAERTGGTYSTLKVQPAELEDSGVYFCASSQLGQGRETQYFGPGTRLLVL.

The chain combines TRBV15 with TRBJ1-2; D possibly corresponds to TRBD1 (5 bases). This CDR3 has 14 residues. With 5 bases removed from V and 4 bases from J, the gap between germline ends came to 14 bases. Per germline, CDR1 LNHNV and CDR2 YYDKDF (reference sequence). The DNA for the CDR3 is TGTGCCACCAGCCCGGGACGGAATTCCTATGGCTACACCTTC. Its protein product is CATSPGRNSYGYTF.

The chain carries TRBV5-4 and TRBJ2-3; D is unclear. Germline CDR1 SGHNT, CDR2 YYREEE (reference sequence). Between the trimmed V and J ends, which lost 5 bases and 5 bases, there was a span of 12 bases. CDR3 length: 13 residues. The CDR3 DNA sequence: TGTGCCAGCAGGAAGGGTACCGGAGATACGCAGTATTTT. The encoded protein is CASRKGTGDTQYF.

Remarks on this clone: The junction differs from germline at one of its ends, possibly a read error. The chain couples TRBV6-2 or TRBV6-3 to TRBJ1-5; TRBD1 aligns across 7 bases. The CDR3 extends over 14 amino acids. Germline lookup yields CDR1 MNHEY and CDR2 SVGEGT. The DNA for the CDR3 is TGTGCCAGCAATTACGGGACAGCTAATCAGCCCCAGCATTTT. This sequence encodes CASNYGTANQPQHF.

The DNA for the CDR3 is TGTGCTAGTGGTCCACTAGTGTCATTCCCCAATGAGCAGTTCTTC. Protein sequence: CASGPLVSFPNEQFF. The chain combines TRBV12-5 with TRBJ2-1, with a tentative D call TRBD2 (5 bases). Trimming took off 5 bases at V and 6 bases at J, with 17 bases between the two ends. Germline V gives CDR1 LGHNT, CDR2 FRNRAP. This CDR3 region has 15 residues.

The rearrangement joins TRBV6-4 to TRBJ2-2; the match to TRBD1 covers 8 bases. The CDR3 extends over 14 amino acids. Germline CDR1 MRHNA, CDR2 SNTAGT. V lost 4 bases, J lost 6 bases, and 4 bases stayed unmatched. CDR3 coding DNA: TGTGCCAGCAGTGCTCAGGGGGCCTCCGGGGAGCTGTTTTTT. Encoded protein: CASSAQGASGELFF.

The CDR3 sequence: CASSLRQFSGANVLTF. CDR3 bases: TGCGCCAGCAGCTTGCGGCAGTTCTCTGGGGCCAACGTCCTGACTTTC. The rearrangement links TRBV5-1 to TRBJ2-6; D is unclear. The CDR3 is 16 amino acids. Trimming removed 1 base from V and 0 bases from J, with 8 bases in between. Germline values: CDR1 SGHRS, CDR2 YFSETQ.